These T cell receptor beta chains were read from a single sample in a study of blood T cell repertoires in COVID-19. TCRdb's copy holds only in-frame clones and misses some; the assay was immunoSEQ multiplex PCR. The sample has 200,000 to 300,000 clones, approximately 86% seen once. The sequencing sample was made of peripheral blood. The receptors here all came from a man aged 25-40 years with active or convalescent COVID-19. CDR3s leave out the opening cysteine and the closing phenylalanine or tryptophan. Where a row states a size, it is once, few, many or the class of an expanded clone; other rows omit it.

v_gene	j_gene	abundance	CDR3aa
TRBV7-9	TRBJ1-5	.	ASSAVTGNQPQH
TRBV5-1	TRBJ2-3	.	ASSLQATSSTDTQY
TRBV5-4	TRBJ2-7	.	ASSAPSSGGAYEQY
TRBV6-6	TRBJ1-1	.	ASSPTGTGPEAF
TRBV15	TRBJ1-2	.	ATSSDRVYGYT
TRBV9	TRBJ1-1	.	ASSVGVGGMNTEAF
TRBV7-8	TRBJ2-4	.	ASSLQGVLAKNIQY
TRBV7-2	TRBJ2-3	.	ASSLVRQSTDTQY
TRBV4-1	TRBJ2-7	.	ASSQTLAGLYEQY
TRBV27	TRBJ2-6	.	ASSRQGASGANVLT
TRBV15	TRBJ1-4	.	ATSRDLDRVGEKLF
TRBV6-5	TRBJ1-4	.	ASSYSAGNEKLF
TRBV2	TRBJ2-5	few	ASGGTGKETQY
TRBV5-1	TRBJ2-2	.	ASSLTGQYTGELF
TRBV11-3	TRBJ2-2	.	ASSLGTNTGELF
TRBV4-3	TRBJ2-2	.	ASSQLPPTGGRVTGELF
TRBV2	TRBJ1-5	.	ASSKDRAWDSNQPQH
TRBV5-1	TRBJ2-5	.	ASRSHFRTGSETQY
TRBV3-1/TRBV3-2	TRBJ2-1	.	ASSQQLDGGIGEQF
TRBV7-9	TRBJ1-5	once	ASSLGRVGNQPQH
TRBV4-3	TRBJ1-6	.	ASSQDPAGQGSPLH
TRBV4-3	TRBJ1-2	.	ASSQETRGDYGYT
TRBV18	TRBJ2-5	once	ASSPEITGQQETQY
TRBV5-5	TRBJ1-3	.	ASSLVPRAVNTIY
TRBV7-2	TRBJ1-1	.	ASSPTHLTGSLKNTEAF
TRBV6-5	TRBJ2-1	.	ASMTDGSSYNEQF
TRBV5-1	TRBJ2-2	.	ASSLVQRGDWSGELF
TRBV27	TRBJ1-6	.	ASSSPSRNSPLH